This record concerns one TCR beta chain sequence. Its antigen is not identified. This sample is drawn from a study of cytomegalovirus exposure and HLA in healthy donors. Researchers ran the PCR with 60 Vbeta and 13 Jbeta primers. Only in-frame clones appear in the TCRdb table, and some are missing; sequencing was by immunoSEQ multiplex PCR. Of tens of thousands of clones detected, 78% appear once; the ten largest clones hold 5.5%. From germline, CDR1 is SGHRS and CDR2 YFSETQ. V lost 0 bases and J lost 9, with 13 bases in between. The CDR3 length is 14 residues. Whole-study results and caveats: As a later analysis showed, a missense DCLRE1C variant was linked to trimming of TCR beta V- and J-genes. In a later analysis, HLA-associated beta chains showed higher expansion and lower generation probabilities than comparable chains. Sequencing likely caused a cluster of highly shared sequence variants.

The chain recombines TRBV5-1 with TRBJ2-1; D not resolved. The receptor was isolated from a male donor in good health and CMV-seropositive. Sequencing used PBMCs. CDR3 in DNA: TGCGCCAGCAGCTTGGGCGGTAGCTTGCCTGAGCAGTTCTTC. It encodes CASSLGGSLPEQFF.